This entry lists 13 T cell receptor beta chains sequenced from one sample in a study of T cell responses to AZD1222 COVID-19 vaccine. Profiling relied on immunoSEQ multiplex PCR, and the TCRdb table lists in-frame clones only, not all of them. Among around 160,000 clones listed, 91% were seen once. The sequences come from peripheral blood, collected on day 0 of AZD1222 vaccination. The receptors here all came from an adult in good health.

The V gene is TRBV12-3 or TRBV12-4, the J gene TRBJ2-1; possibly TRBD1 for D (5 bases). V shed 1 base and J shed 4 bases, with 5 bases lying between them. The CDR3 loop spans 13 amino acids. For the CDR3, the DNA is TGTGCCAGCAGTTTAGAGGGGTACAATGAGCAGTTCTTC. It encodes CASSLEGYNEQFF.

CDR3 DNA sequence: TGTGCCAGCAGTTTGGCTTTTCGTCGCGGATTCTTC. Amino acid sequence: CASSLAFRRGFF. The gene calls are TRBV12-3 or TRBV12-4 and TRBJ2-1, with no clear D. The CDR3 sequence is 12 residues long. Trimming stripped 3 bases from V and 16 bases from J, with 16 bases between.

The V call is TRBV2, the J call TRBJ1-2, with 7 bases identical to TRBD1. In germline, CDR1 is SNHLY, CDR2 FYNNEI. The CDR3 spans 16 residues. Trimming took 4 bases from V and 5 from J; bases not matched to a gene: 13. This chain's CDR3 is CASSASIDRVEYGYTF. Written as DNA, the CDR3 is TGTGCCAGCAGTGCCTCAATCGACAGGGTAGAGTATGGCTACACCTTC.

This clone appeared once. The J gene is TRBJ2-3, the V gene TRBV19, with 8 bases that match TRBD1. This CDR3 has 15 residues. V shed 5 bases and J 2 bases; nucleotides not matched to a gene: 6. Germline V gene data show CDR1 as LNHDA and CDR2 as SQIVND (reference sequence). CDR3 nucleotide sequence: TGTGCCAGTAGTGTCGACAGGGGTCCCACAGATACGCAGTATTTT. Amino acid sequence: CASSVDRGPTDTQYF.

V is TRBV27 and J is TRBJ1-2; no clear D. V lost 4 bases and J lost 1, with 7 bases in between. Germline V gives CDR1 MNHEY, CDR2 SMNVEV (reference sequence). The CDR3 sequence is 13 residues long. This CDR3 reads CASSYGDNYGYTF. In DNA, the CDR3 is TGTGCCAGCAGTTATGGCGATAACTATGGCTACACCTTC.

The chain uses TRBV5-1 and TRBJ2-1, with 9 bases matching TRBD1. With V trimmed by 7 bases and J by 8 bases, 10 bases remained unmatched. Per the germline V gene, CDR1 is SGHRS and CDR2 is YFSETQ. CDR3 size: 14 residues. The CDR3 protein is CASSGTGFTDEQFF. CDR3 in DNA: TGCGCCAGCTCCGGGACAGGGTTTACGGATGAGCAGTTCTTC.

This clone appeared a single time. For the CDR3, the DNA is TGTGCCAGCAGCTGGGTGGCGGGAAACTACGAGCAGTACTTC. As protein: CASSWVAGNYEQYF. The V call is TRBV7-2, the J call TRBJ2-7; TRBD2 might be the D (6 bases). Between the trimmed V and J ends, which lost 4 bases and 3 bases, there was a span of 13 bases. CDR1 SGHTA and CDR2 FQGNSA come from the germline V gene. The CDR3 has 14 residues. Looking up the rest from reference TRBV7-2 and TRBJ2-7 gives the full variable domain: GAGVSQSPSNKVTEKGKDVELRCDPISGHTALYWYRQSLGQGLEFLIYFQGNSAPDKSGLPSDRFSAERTGGSVSTLTIQRTQQEDSAVYLCASSWVAGNYEQYFGPGTRLTVT.

V usage is TRBV12-3 or TRBV12-4 and J usage is TRBJ2-4; D perhaps matches TRBD2 (5 bases). This CDR3 has 12 residues. V lost 8 bases, J lost 9 bases, and 14 bases lay in between. The CDR3 nucleotides read TGTGCCAGCGCCCCCCCGGGAACCATTCAGTACTTC. This codes for CASAPPGTIQYF.

The chain combines TRBV6-4 with TRBJ2-6; D possibly corresponds to TRBD2 (6 bases). Per germline, CDR1 MRHNA and CDR2 SNTAGT. The germline V and J ends were trimmed by 6 bases and 2 bases, with 14 bases remaining between them. The CDR3 length is 16 residues. The CDR3 bases are TGTGCCAGCAGCGAGTTGGGAGGCACTGGGGCCAACGTCCTGACTTTC. Translation gives CASSELGGTGANVLTF.

The chain couples TRBV3-1 (or the pseudogene TRBV3-2) to TRBJ1-2, with D perhaps matching TRBD1 (6 bases). Germline-derived CDR1 and CDR2 are LGHDT and YNNKEL (reference sequence). V was clipped by 4 bases and J by 8 bases, with 17 bases between them. This CDR3 contains 14 residues. The CDR3 spells CASSPISDSKGYTF. In DNA, the CDR3 is TGTGCCAGCAGCCCAATTTCGGACAGTAAGGGCTACACCTTC.

DNA for the CDR3: TGCGCCAGCAGCTTGGGGGTAGGGGTAGCAACCTACGAGCAGTACTTC. It specifies CASSLGVGVATYEQYF. The V and J genes are TRBV5-1 and TRBJ2-7, with D tentatively TRBD1 (5 bases). This CDR3 has 16 residues. Germline assignment: CDR1 SGHRS and CDR2 YFSETQ. The V gene lost 0 bases and the J gene lost 2 bases, with 15 bases spanning the gap.

The gene calls are TRBV29-1 and TRBJ2-1; 7 nucleotides match TRBD1. The CDR3 spans 12 residues. Germline trimming cut 5 bases from V and 9 bases from J; bases unmatched to any gene: 7. CDR1 and CDR2 (germline): SQVTM, ANQGSEA. In DNA, the CDR3 is TGCAGCGTTCTAGACAGGGACATTGAGCAGTTCTTC. It yields the protein CSVLDRDIEQFF.

The rearrangement links TRBV4-3 to TRBJ2-3; TRBD2 matches 9 bases. CDR1 and CDR2 (germline): LGHNA, YSLEER. V shed 4 bases, J shed 0 bases, and the junction held 14 bases outside the gene matches. CDR3 length equals 19 residues. The CDR3 loop reads CASSLRLAGDSYSTDTQYF. CDR3 coding DNA: TGCGCCAGCAGCCTCAGATTAGCGGGGGATAGTTATAGCACAGATACGCAGTATTTT.